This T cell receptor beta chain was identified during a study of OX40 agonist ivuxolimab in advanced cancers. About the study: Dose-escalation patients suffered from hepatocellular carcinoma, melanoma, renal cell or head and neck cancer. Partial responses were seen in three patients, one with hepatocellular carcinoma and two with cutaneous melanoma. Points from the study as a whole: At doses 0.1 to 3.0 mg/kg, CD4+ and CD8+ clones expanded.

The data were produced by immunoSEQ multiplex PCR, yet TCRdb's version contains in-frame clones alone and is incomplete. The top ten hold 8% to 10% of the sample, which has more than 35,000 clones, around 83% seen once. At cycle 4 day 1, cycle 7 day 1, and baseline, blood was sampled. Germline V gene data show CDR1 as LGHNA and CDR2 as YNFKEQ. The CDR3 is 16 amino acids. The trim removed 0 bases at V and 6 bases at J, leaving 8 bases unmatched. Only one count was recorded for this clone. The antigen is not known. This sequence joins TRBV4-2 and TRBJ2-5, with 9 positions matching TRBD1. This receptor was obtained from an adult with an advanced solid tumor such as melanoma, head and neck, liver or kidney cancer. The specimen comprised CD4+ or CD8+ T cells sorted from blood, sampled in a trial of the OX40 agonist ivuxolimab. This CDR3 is CASSQEGSGQGQTQYF. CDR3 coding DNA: TGTGCCAGCAGCCAAGAGGGTTCGGGACAGGGACAGACCCAGTACTTC.